These T cell receptor beta chains were read from a single sample in a study of PD-1 blockade in classical Hodgkin lymphoma. Sequenced by immunoSEQ multiplex PCR; TCRdb stores in-frame clones only, minus some. The repertoire holds under 50,000 clones, with 55% to 80% as singletons. Sequencing was performed on peripheral blood mononuclear cells (PBMCs), taken before the fourth cycle of nivolumab. These receptors originate from a human donor with classical Hodgkin lymphoma. CDR3s include the opening cysteine and the closing phenylalanine or tryptophan. D genes are given only for firm matches. Clone size is given for some rows only: seen once, a few or many times, or a class if the clone is expanded.

>.|TRBV7-2|TRBJ1-1|.
TGTGCCAGCAGCTTAGAGGGAGGAGGTGGGAACACTGAAGCTTTCTTT
CASSLEGGGGNTEAFF
>many|TRBV6-6|TRBJ1-1|.
TGTGCCAGCAGACTCGACAGGAACACTGAAGCTTTCTTT
CASRLDRNTEAFF
>once|TRBV6-5|TRBJ1-1|TRBD1
TGTGCCAGCAGGGGACAGAGCATCCTGAACACTGAAGCTTTCTTT
CASRGQSILNTEAFF
>.|TRBV29-1|TRBJ2-7|TRBD1
TGCAGCGTTGAAGGGCAGGGGGACTACGAGCAGTACTTC
CSVEGQGDYEQYF
>.|TRBV19|TRBJ2-7|.
TGTGCCAGTAGTGACACCTACGAGCAGTACTTC
CASSDTYEQYF
>.|TRBV7-2|TRBJ1-1|.
TGTGCCAGCAGCTTACAGGGTTTCACTGAAGCTTTCTTT
CASSLQGFTEAFF
>.|TRBV7-2|TRBJ2-2|.
TGTGCCAGCAGCCCGGCTGGCACCGCCGGGGAGCTGTTTTTT
CASSPAGTAGELFF
>.|TRBV19|TRBJ2-7|TRBD1
TGTGCCAGTACCCCCGGGACAGGGTACCACGAGCAGTACTTC
CASTPGTGYHEQYF
>.|TRBV25-1|TRBJ1-4|.
TGTGCCAGCAGTGATGAGGGGGTGGATGAAAAACTGTTTTTT
CASSDEGVDEKLFF
>few|TRBV28|TRBJ1-4|.
TGTGCCAGCAGTTTAGGAGGGATTCAGGAAAAACTGTTTTTT
CASSLGGIQEKLFF
>.|TRBV12-5|TRBJ2-1|.
TGTGCTAGTGGTCCTGGAGACAACAACTACAATGAGCAGTTCTTC
CASGPGDNNYNEQFF
>.|TRBV27|TRBJ2-5|.
TGTGCCAGCAGTTTTTGGGGGGCTGAGGAGACCCAGTACTTC
CASSFWGAEETQYF
>.|TRBV6-4|TRBJ1-5|.
TGTGCCAGCAGCCTCCAAGACAGTCAGCCCCAGCATTTT
CASSLQDSQPQHF
>few|TRBV28|TRBJ1-4|.
TGTGCCAGCAGTCTCTCAGGGGACGGTAATGAAAAACTGTTTTTT
CASSLSGDGNEKLFF
>.|TRBV7-9|TRBJ2-7|.
TGTGCCAGCAGCCCTACGAGGGGGGCGAGCTCCTACGAGCAGTACTTC
CASSPTRGASSYEQYF
>few|TRBV2|TRBJ1-1|.
TGTGCCAGCGCGCTTATCCGGGCGAACACTGAAGCTTTCTTT
CASALIRANTEAFF
>few|TRBV21-1|TRBJ2-5|.
TGTGCCAGCAGCAAAGCGGGCGGGAGGCGAATAGAGACCCAGTACTTC
CASSKAGGRRIETQYF
>few|TRBV6-1|TRBJ2-7|.
TGTGCCAGCAGATCAGGACAGAGCTCCTACGAGCAGTACTTC
CASRSGQSSYEQYF
>.|TRBV7-8|TRBJ2-5|TRBD2
TGTGCCAGCAGCCGCCGGGGGGGGGAGACCCAGTACTTC
CASSRRGGETQYF
>.|TRBV7-9|TRBJ2-7|.
TGTGCCAGCAGCCTCGGCACGGGGAAGGCGTACGAGCAGTACTTC
CASSLGTGKAYEQYF
>once|TRBV5-6|TRBJ2-1|.
TGTGCCAGCGAAAGGTACAATGAGCAGTTCTTC
CASERYNEQFF
>.|TRBV4-1|TRBJ1-2|TRBD1
TGCGCCAGCAGCTCAACGACAGGGGACGCCTATGGCTACACCTTC
CASSSTTGDAYGYTF
>.|TRBV7-9|TRBJ1-2|.
TGTGCCAGCAGCTTAGGGGCAGGGTCGAACTATGGCTACACCTTC
CASSLGAGSNYGYTF
>.|TRBV6-5|TRBJ2-7|TRBD2
TGTGCCAGCAGTCCACAATGGGGGGGGAGGGAGTACTTC
CASSPQWGGREYF
>.|TRBV5-3|TRBJ1-2|.
TGTGCCAGAAGCCGACCTAGTACCGAGATTCTTAACTATGGCTACACCTTC
CARSRPSTEILNYGYTF
>.|TRBV19|TRBJ1-1|TRBD1
TGTGCCAGTAGTTGGGACGACAGGGGGCATCCTGAAGCTTTCTTT
CASSWDDRGHPEAFF
>.|TRBV9|TRBJ2-3|.
TGTGCCAGCAGCGCGGAACTAGCTCAGGATACGCAGTATTTT
CASSAELAQDTQYF
>once|TRBV7-2|TRBJ2-3|TRBD2
TGTGCCAGCAGCCCAAAAGGGACTAGCGGGAGAACAGATACGCAGTATTTT
CASSPKGTSGRTDTQYF
>.|TRBV5-1|TRBJ2-6|.
TGCGCCAGCAGCTTGATTGAGTTCTCTGGGGCCAACGTCCTGACTTTC
CASSLIEFSGANVLTF
>.|TRBV6-6|TRBJ2-5|.
TGTGCCAGCAGTTATATGAGGGTAGGGGAGACCCAGTACTTC
CASSYMRVGETQYF
>few|TRBV11-2|TRBJ2-3|TRBD2
TGTGCCAGCAGCTTAGGGGACTATGTCACAGATACGCAGTATTTT
CASSLGDYVTDTQYF
>few|TRBV27|TRBJ1-5|TRBD1
TGTGCCAGCAGTATAGCCGGACAGGTCAATCAGCCCCAGCATTTT
CASSIAGQVNQPQHF
>few|TRBV19|TRBJ2-6|.
TGTGCCAGTAGTTCCACCGCCCCCGTGGGCTCTGGGGCCAACGTCCTGACTTTC
CASSSTAPVGSGANVLTF
>.|TRBV30|TRBJ2-4|.
TGTGCCTGGAGTTCAATGGACATTCAGTACTTC
CAWSSMDIQYF
>.|TRBV4-3|TRBJ2-7|.
TGCGCCAGCAGCCAATTAAAGGAGGGAAGGGGGTACGAGCAGTACTTC
CASSQLKEGRGYEQYF
>.|TRBV21-1|TRBJ2-4|.
TGTGCCAGCAGCAAGGTCAGGGGGATCTCCAAAAACATTCAGTACTTC
CASSKVRGISKNIQYF
>.|TRBV28|TRBJ1-4|TRBD1
TGTGCCAGCAGTTTCTTACAGGGGTCGGTTGAAAAACTGTTTTTT
CASSFLQGSVEKLFF
>.|TRBV5-1|TRBJ1-1|.
TGCGCCAGCAGGGCCCCCGGGAGGACTGAAGCTTTCTTT
CASRAPGRTEAFF
>.|TRBV20-1|TRBJ2-1|TRBD2
TGCAGTGCAGGACCCCGGGACTACCAGTTCTTC
CSAGPRDYQFF
>.|TRBV29-1|TRBJ1-2|.
TGCAGCGTTACTGAGGGGGGGGCGCATGGCTACACCTTC
CSVTEGGAHGYTF
>.|TRBV16|TRBJ1-2|TRBD1
TGTGCCAGCAGCCACCTAACAGGGGGCGATGGCTACACCTTC
CASSHLTGGDGYTF
>.|TRBV7-2|TRBJ2-3|TRBD2
TGTGCCAGCAGCTTAGTAGCGGGGGGGGCAGATACGCAGTATTTT
CASSLVAGGADTQYF
>.|TRBV10-3|TRBJ2-5|.
TGTGCCATCAGTGAGTCAATCGGACAAGAGACCCAGTACTTC
CAISESIGQETQYF
>.|TRBV4-3|TRBJ2-3|.
TGCGCCAGCAGCTACCTAGCCGGTACAGATACGCAGTATTTT
CASSYLAGTDTQYF
>.|TRBV5-1|TRBJ1-1|.
TGCGCCAGCAGCTTGGCTGGAGGAATAGGAGGGGCTTTCTTT
CASSLAGGIGGAFF
>once|TRBV6-5|TRBJ2-7|.
TGTGCCAGCAAGTTAATGGGGGGCACCTACTACGAGCAGTACTTC
CASKLMGGTYYEQYF
>.|TRBV5-6|TRBJ2-1|.
TGTGCCAGCAGCTTGACGGAGTATGAGCAGTTCTTC
CASSLTEYEQFF
>once|TRBV6-5|TRBJ2-7|.
TGTGCCAGCCGGACCCACCAAACCTACGAGCAGTACTTC
CASRTHQTYEQYF
>.|TRBV10-3|TRBJ2-2|TRBD2
TGTGCCACCGATATAGCGGGAGGTTCCGGGGAGCTGTTTTTT
CATDIAGGSGELFF
>once|TRBV6-5|TRBJ1-6|.
TGTGCCAGCAGTTACCCCGGTACAGGGCTAAATTCACCCCTCCACTTT
CASSYPGTGLNSPLHF
>medium-sized|TRBV11-1|TRBJ1-2|.
TGTGCCAGCAGCCCCGGGACACGGTATGGCTACACCTTC
CASSPGTRYGYTF
>.|TRBV4-2|TRBJ2-1|TRBD2
TGTGCCAGCAGCCATGAGCGGGGCTATGAGCAGTTCTTC
CASSHERGYEQFF
>.|TRBV13|TRBJ2-2|.
TGTGCCAGCAGCTTAGGCAGACGGAACACCGGGGAGCTGTTTTTT
CASSLGRRNTGELFF
>.|TRBV5-1|TRBJ1-2|TRBD1
TGCGCCAGCAGCTTGATAACAGGGGCCTATGAGGGCTACACCTTC
CASSLITGAYEGYTF
>.|TRBV7-6|TRBJ2-7|TRBD2
TGTGCCAGCAGCTTAGCTAGGACTAGCGGGAGAGACGAGCAGTACTTC
CASSLARTSGRDEQYF